These 27 T cell receptor beta chains were sequenced from one sample in a study of identical twins. TCRdb re-called the 5' RACE reads with MiXCR, one entry per CDR3 protein. The sample has about 470,000 distinct CDR3 sequences, 20% to 25% seen once; the top ten hold 2.9%. The same data also contributed to another study, on T cells expressing NK-cell markers.

Sequenced: CD4+ T cells sorted from blood. These receptors all stem from a young woman in good health.

This clonotype has only a few counts. This sequence joins TRBV10-3 and TRBJ1-1; no definite D call. Germline V gene sequence: CDR1 ENHRY, CDR2 SYGVKD. The CDR3 has 16 residues. Trimming removed 0 bases at V and 4 bases at J, with 15 bases between. Here the CDR3 reads CAISESRAGPSTEAFF. The CDR3 nucleotides read TGTGCCATCAGTGAGTCGAGGGCAGGTCCGAGCACTGAAGCTTTCTTT.

The rearrangement joins TRBV3-1 to TRBJ2-5; D is ambiguous. The CDR3 extends over 11 amino acids. V shed 3 bases and J shed 5 bases, with 4 bases lying between them. Germline assignment: CDR1 LGHDT and CDR2 YNNKEL (reference sequence). The CDR3 sequence: CASSQMETQYF. The CDR3 DNA reads TGTGCCAGCAGCCAGATGGAGACCCAGTACTTC.

This clonotype was observed a handful of times. The chain has TRBV15 and TRBJ2-1; perhaps TRBD2 as D (5 bases). Germline-derived CDR1 and CDR2 are LNHNV and YYDKDF (reference sequence). The CDR3 spans 15 residues. V gave up 0 bases and J gave up 7 bases, with 13 bases separating them. CDR3 residues: CATSRDGGFLNEQFF. CDR3 in DNA: TGTGCCACCAGCAGAGATGGCGGGTTTTTAAATGAGCAGTTCTTC.

The chain has TRBV5-1 and TRBJ2-7; D perhaps matches TRBD1 (6 bases). This CDR3 has 12 amino acids. CDR1 is SGHRS, CDR2 YFSETQ, per germline. Trimming removed 4 bases from V and 7 bases from J, with 12 bases in between. CDR3: CASSMGAEEQYF. The CDR3 nucleotides are TGCGCCAGCAGCATGGGGGCAGAGGAGCAGTACTTC.

This clonotype appeared a few times. The chain carries TRBV7-9 and TRBJ1-2; D is unclear. Trimming took off 4 bases at V and 8 bases at J, with 5 bases between the two ends. The germline CDR1 and CDR2 sequences are SEHNR and FQNEAQ (reference sequence). The CDR3 extends over 10 amino acids. The DNA for the CDR3 is TGTGCCAGCAGCTCGATCGGCTACACCTTC. This encodes CASSSIGYTF.

This chain joins TRBV6-5 and TRBJ2-5; 8 bases are shared with TRBD2. V was pared by 2 bases and J by 4 bases, with 3 bases of the junction left unmatched. This CDR3 contains 14 residues. Germline values: CDR1 MNHEY, CDR2 SVGAGI. The CDR3 protein is CASSYVAGRETQYF. The CDR3, as DNA: TGTGCCAGCAGTTACGTAGCGGGACGAGAGACCCAGTACTTC.

V usage is TRBV25-1 and J usage is TRBJ2-2; the D call may be TRBD1 or TRBD2 (5 bases each). Germline V gene lookup returns CDR1 MGHDK and CDR2 SYGVNS. Trimming removed 3 bases from V and 2 bases from J, with 16 bases in between. This CDR3 is 17 amino acids long. CDR3 nucleotide sequence: TGTGCCAGCAGTGAGCCCCCAGAGGGGATTAACACCGGGGAGCTGTTTTTT. It specifies CASSEPPEGINTGELFF.

CDR3 sequence reads: CASRKGQGSSYEQYF. The CDR3 DNA reads as TGTGCCAGCAGGAAGGGGCAGGGAAGCTCCTACGAGCAGTACTTC. This chain uses TRBV4-2 with TRBJ2-7; TRBD1 might be the D (5 bases). The germline CDR1 and CDR2 sequences are LGHNA and YNFKEQ. V lost 6 bases and J 0 bases, leaving 15 bases between the germline ends. The CDR3 has 15 amino acids.

The rearrangement links TRBV29-1 to TRBJ1-2, with D unclear. In germline, CDR1 is SQVTM, CDR2 ANQGSEA. Trimming removed 4 bases at V and 2 bases at J, with 8 bases between. This CDR3 is 12 amino acids long. CDR3 residues: CSVGDVNYGYTF. The CDR3 DNA reads as TGCAGCGTTGGCGACGTAAACTATGGCTACACCTTC.

This clonotype was counted at least ten times. The chain uses TRBV9 and TRBJ2-7; D gene unclear. V was trimmed by 6 bases and J by 6 bases, leaving 16 bases between them. Per germline, CDR1 SGDLS and CDR2 YYNGEE. The CDR3 totals 13 residues. CDR3 residues: CASTPGLGTEQYF. DNA for the CDR3: TGTGCCAGCACCCCAGGTCTTGGCACCGAGCAGTACTTC.

This clonotype appeared a few times. V and J are TRBV20-1 and TRBJ1-3, with D uncertain. With 1 base removed from V and 0 bases from J, the gap between germline ends came to 4 bases. Germline values: CDR1 DFQATT, CDR2 SNEGSKA (reference sequence). The CDR3 loop spans 13 amino acids. CDR3 DNA: TGCAGTGCTAGAGGTGACTCTGGAAACACCATATATTTT. As protein: CSARGDSGNTIYF.

The J gene is TRBJ1-1, the V gene TRBV6-2 or TRBV6-3; a weak D match, TRBD1 (6 bases). Between the trimmed V and J ends, which lost 5 bases and 7 bases, there was a span of 14 bases. CDR3 length: 13 amino acids. The germline V gene encodes CDR1 MNHEY and CDR2 SVGEGT. CDR3 DNA: TGTGCCAGCAGTGATAGAAGGGGGGATGAAGCTTTCTTT. Amino acid sequence: CASSDRRGDEAFF.

This clonotype came up a few times. The rearrangement joins TRBV3-1 to TRBJ1-3; D is unclear. In germline, CDR1 is LGHDT, CDR2 YNNKEL (reference sequence). CDR3 length: 16 residues. Trimming took 4 bases from V and 0 from J, leaving 13 bases between them. This CDR3 is CASSLDTPLSGNTIYF. The CDR3, as DNA: TGTGCCAGCAGCCTCGACACTCCACTCTCTGGAAACACCATATATTTT. The full variable domain, in which reference TRBV3-1 and TRBJ1-3 provide the parts outside the CDR3, is DTAVSQTPKYLVTQMGNDKSIKCEQNLGHDTMYWYKQDSKKFLKIMFSYNNKELIINETVPNRFSPKSPDKAHLNLHINSLELGDSAVYFCASSLDTPLSGNTIYFGEGSWLTVV.

This clonotype came up a few times. The chain employs TRBV5-1 and TRBJ1-5; no definite D call. This CDR3 contains 14 residues. Germline loops: CDR1 SGHRS, CDR2 YFSETQ. Trimming pared 2 bases from V and 1 base from J, leaving 7 bases between. Here the CDR3 DNA reads TGCGCCAGCAGCTTTCAGGTGAGCAATCAGCCCCAGCATTTT. Translated, it gives CASSFQVSNQPQHF.

The V gene is TRBV27, the J gene TRBJ2-7, with D perhaps matching TRBD1 (7 bases). V dropped 6 bases and J dropped 6 bases, with 12 bases sitting between them. Germline loops: CDR1 MNHEY, CDR2 SMNVEV (reference sequence). The CDR3 length is 12 residues. The CDR3 here is CASSRQGGEQYF. As DNA, the CDR3 is TGTGCCAGCAGCCGACAGGGAGGCGAGCAGTACTTC.

The chain has TRBV7-6 and TRBJ2-3, with TRBD2 identical over 14 bases. V was clipped by 3 bases and J by 0 bases; unmatched bases: 5. Germline CDR1 reads SGHVS; CDR2 reads FNYEAQ. CDR3 size: 18 residues. CDR3 in amino acids: CASSLPGLAGGSTDTQYF. Here the CDR3 DNA reads TGTGCCAGCAGCTTGCCCGGACTAGCGGGGGGCAGCACAGATACGCAGTATTTT. The full variable domain, with the rest looked up from reference TRBV7-6 and TRBJ2-3, is GAGVSQSPRYKVTKRGQDVALRCDPISGHVSLYWYRQALGQGPEFLTYFNYEAQQDKSGLPNDRFSAERPEGSISTLTIQRTEQRDSAMYRCASSLPGLAGGSTDTQYFGPGTRLTVL.

The chain has TRBV30 and TRBJ2-3; 10 nucleotides align to TRBD2. The CDR3 sequence is 14 residues long. The germline V gene has CDR1 GTSNPN and CDR2 SVGIG (reference sequence). Trimming cost V 7 bases and J 6 bases; bases outside gene matches: 10. CDR3 region: CASSGRASFDTQYF. The CDR3 DNA sequence: TGTGCCTCCAGCGGGAGGGCCAGTTTCGATACGCAGTATTTT. The full variable domain, completed using reference TRBV30 and TRBJ2-3, is SQTIHQWPATLVQPVGSPLSLECTVEGTSNPNLYWYRQAAGRGLQLLFYSVGIGQISSEVPQNLSASRPQDRQFILSSKKLLLSDSGFYLCASSGRASFDTQYFGPGTRLTVL.

This clonotype appeared a few times. The V and J genes are TRBV10-2 and TRBJ2-1; 13 bases map to TRBD2. Germline V CDR1 and CDR2: WSHSY, SAAADI. J lost 0 bases, V lost 8 bases, and 10 bases had no gene match. This CDR3 region has 18 residues. CDR3 sequence reads: CASGRLAGGLSSYNEQFF. The CDR3 DNA reads as TGCGCCAGCGGACGACTAGCGGGGGGACTGAGCTCCTACAATGAGCAGTTCTTC.

The CDR3 bases are TGTGCCAGCAGCTTTTCTCGGACAGGGAACACCGGGGAGCTGTTTTTT. Translating it yields CASSFSRTGNTGELFF. This chain joins TRBV5-5 and TRBJ2-2, with 7 nucleotides matching TRBD1. Germline V CDR1 and CDR2: SGHKS, YYEKEE (reference sequence). V shed 2 bases and J 1 base; nucleotides not matched to a gene: 5. This CDR3 spans 16 amino acids.

This clonotype was seen a few times. The chain recombines TRBV27 with TRBJ2-3; 7 nucleotides align to TRBD2. Per germline, CDR1 MNHEY and CDR2 SMNVEV (reference sequence). Trimming took 3 bases from V and 1 from J; bases not matched to a gene: 4. There are 15 residues in the CDR3. The CDR3 DNA reads as TGTGCCAGCAGTTTTGATACTAGCGGCACAGATACGCAGTATTTT. Amino acids: CASSFDTSGTDTQYF.

Only a few counts were recorded for this clonotype. For the CDR3, the DNA is TGCGCCAGCAACCCACAGGGGACCTACGAGCAGTACTTC. This sequence encodes CASNPQGTYEQYF. The chain couples TRBV5-1 to TRBJ2-7; 7 nucleotides match TRBD1. Germline V CDR1 and CDR2: SGHRS, YFSETQ. The CDR3 is 13 amino acids. Germline trimming cut 6 bases from V and 2 bases from J; bases unmatched to any gene: 5.

This clonotype occurred a few times. The CDR3 DNA is TGTGCCAGCAGCGCTCTAGGCGGGGGAACAACTGAAGCTTTCTTT. Protein: CASSALGGGTTEAFF. The rearrangement uses TRBV27 and TRBJ1-1; a possible D gene is TRBD1 (5 bases). Germline CDR1 reads MNHEY; CDR2 reads SMNVEV (reference sequence). V was trimmed by 6 bases and J by 5 bases, leaving 19 bases between them. CDR3 length equals 15 residues.

This clonotype was counted at least ten times. Here the CDR3 reads CASSFLRGGPTDTQYF. The CDR3 DNA reads as TGTGCCAGCAGTTTCCTGCGGGGGGGCCCCACAGATACGCAGTATTTT. The gene calls are TRBV12-3 or TRBV12-4 and TRBJ2-3; 9 nucleotides line up with TRBD2. There are 16 residues in the CDR3. J lost 2 bases, V lost 3 bases, and 6 bases had no gene match.

The CDR3 sequence is CSAHGRGVGTDTQYF. The CDR3 nucleotides read TGCAGTGCCCATGGACGGGGGGTCGGCACAGATACGCAGTATTTT. The chain is built from TRBV20-1 and TRBJ2-3, with TRBD2 identical over 7 bases. This CDR3 region has 15 residues. Germline V CDR1 and CDR2: DFQATT, SNEGSKA (reference sequence). J gave up 1 base and V 6 bases, and 10 bases lay outside the gene matches.

This clonotype has only a few counts. This chain links TRBV12-3 or TRBV12-4 with TRBJ1-1; D ambiguous. Trimming took off 5 bases at V and 1 base at J, with 8 bases between the two ends. The CDR3 has 13 residues. CDR3 in DNA: TGTGCCAGCAGTCTCAACAAGAACACTGAAGCTTTCTTT. Its translation is CASSLNKNTEAFF.

The table lists this clonotype with a few counts. The chain employs TRBV7-9 and TRBJ2-7; D is uncertain. Germline V gene sequence: CDR1 SEHNR, CDR2 FQNEAQ (reference sequence). Trimming took 4 bases from V and 3 from J, leaving 7 bases between them. The CDR3 spans 12 residues. CDR3 protein: CASSSQRYEQYF. The CDR3 nucleotides are TGTGCCAGCAGCTCACAACGCTACGAGCAGTACTTC.

The V gene is TRBV5-1, the J gene TRBJ2-7, with 7 bases lining up with TRBD2. After removal of 4 bases from V and 3 bases from J, the junction contained 4 bases not matched to a gene. The CDR3 contains 13 residues. Germline lookup yields CDR1 SGHRS and CDR2 YFSETQ. CDR3 nucleotides: TGCGCCAGCAGCGCGGGGGACTTCTACGAGCAGTACTTC. Translated: CASSAGDFYEQYF. Drawing the rest from reference TRBV5-1 and TRBJ2-7, the complete variable domain is KAGVTQTPRYLIKTRGQQVTLSCSPISGHRSVSWYQQTPGQGLQFLFEYFSETQRNKGNFPGRFSGRQFSNSRSEMNVSTLELGDSALYLCASSAGDFYEQYFGPGTRLTVT.